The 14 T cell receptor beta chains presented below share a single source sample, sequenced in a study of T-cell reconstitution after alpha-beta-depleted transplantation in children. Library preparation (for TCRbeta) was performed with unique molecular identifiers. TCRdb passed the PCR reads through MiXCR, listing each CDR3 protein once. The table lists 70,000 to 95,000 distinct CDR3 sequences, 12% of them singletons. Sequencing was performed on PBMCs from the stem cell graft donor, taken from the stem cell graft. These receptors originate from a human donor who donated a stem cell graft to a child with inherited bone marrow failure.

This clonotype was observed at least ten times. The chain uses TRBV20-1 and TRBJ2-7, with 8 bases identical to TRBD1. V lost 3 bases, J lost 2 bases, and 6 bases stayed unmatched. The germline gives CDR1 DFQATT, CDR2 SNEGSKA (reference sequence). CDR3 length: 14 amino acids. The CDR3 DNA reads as TGCAGTGCTAGGGACGGGACAGGCCCCTACGAGCAGTACTTC. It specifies CSARDGTGPYEQYF.

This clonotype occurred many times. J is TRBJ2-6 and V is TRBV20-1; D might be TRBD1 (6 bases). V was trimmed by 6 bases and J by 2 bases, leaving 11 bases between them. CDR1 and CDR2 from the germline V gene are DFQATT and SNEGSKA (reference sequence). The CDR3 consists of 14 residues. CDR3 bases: TGCAGTGCGTTACAGGGTGCTGGGGCCAACGTCCTGACTTTC. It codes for CSALQGAGANVLTF.

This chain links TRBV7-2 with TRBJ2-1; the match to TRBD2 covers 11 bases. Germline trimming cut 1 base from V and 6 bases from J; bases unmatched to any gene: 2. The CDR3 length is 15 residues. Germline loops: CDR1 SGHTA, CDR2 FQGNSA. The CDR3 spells CASSLGTSGLNEQFF. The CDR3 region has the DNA TGTGCCAGCAGCTTAGGGACTAGCGGGCTCAATGAGCAGTTCTTC.

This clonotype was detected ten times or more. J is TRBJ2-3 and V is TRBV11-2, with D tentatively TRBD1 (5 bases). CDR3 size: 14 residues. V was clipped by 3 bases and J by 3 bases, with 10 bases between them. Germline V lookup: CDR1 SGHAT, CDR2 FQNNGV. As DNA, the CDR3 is TGTGCCAGCAGCTTGTTTTCAGGGACAGATACGCAGTATTTT. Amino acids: CASSLFSGTDTQYF.

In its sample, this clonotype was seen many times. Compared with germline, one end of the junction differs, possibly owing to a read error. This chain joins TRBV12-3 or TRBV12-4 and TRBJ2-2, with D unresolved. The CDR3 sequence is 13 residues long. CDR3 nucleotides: TGTGCCAGCAGGTCGCATAACACCGGAGAGCTGTTTTTT. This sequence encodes CASRSHNTGELFF.

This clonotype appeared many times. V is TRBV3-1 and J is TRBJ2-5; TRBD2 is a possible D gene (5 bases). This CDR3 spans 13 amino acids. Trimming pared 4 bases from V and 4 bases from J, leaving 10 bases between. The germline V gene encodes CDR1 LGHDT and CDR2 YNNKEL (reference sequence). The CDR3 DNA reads TGTGCCAGCAGCCCAATAGCGCGAGAGACCCAGTACTTC. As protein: CASSPIARETQYF.

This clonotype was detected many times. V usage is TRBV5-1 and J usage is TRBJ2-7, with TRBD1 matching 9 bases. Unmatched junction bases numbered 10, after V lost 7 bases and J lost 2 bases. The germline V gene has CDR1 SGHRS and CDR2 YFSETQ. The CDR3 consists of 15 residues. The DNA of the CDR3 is TGCGCCAGCTGCTGGCTTGGGACAGGGACCTACGAGCAGTACTTC. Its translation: CASCWLGTGTYEQYF.

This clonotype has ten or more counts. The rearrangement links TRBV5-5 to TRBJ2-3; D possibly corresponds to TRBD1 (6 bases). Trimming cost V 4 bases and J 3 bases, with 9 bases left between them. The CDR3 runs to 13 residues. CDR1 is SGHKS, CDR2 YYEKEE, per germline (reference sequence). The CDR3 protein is CASSADRTDTQYF. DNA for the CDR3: TGTGCCAGCAGCGCGGACAGAACAGATACGCAGTATTTT.

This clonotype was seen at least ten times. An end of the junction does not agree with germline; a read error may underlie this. CDR3 residues: CASSLAAGFEQYF. CDR3 sequence (DNA): TGTGCTAGCAGCTTAGCGGCCGGCTTCGAGCAGTACTTC. This chain joins TRBV7-7 and TRBJ2-7; possibly TRBD2 for D (6 bases). The CDR3 spans 13 residues. Germline V gene sequence: CDR1 SSHAT, CDR2 FNYEAQ (reference sequence).

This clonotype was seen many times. CDR3 in DNA: TGCAGTGCTCACTCTCCTAGCGGGAGTTGGTCCTACAATGAGCAGTTCTTC. The encoded protein is CSAHSPSGSWSYNEQFF. This chain connects TRBV20-1 to TRBJ2-1; TRBD2 agrees at 10 bases. V dropped 5 bases and J dropped 1; count of bases not matched to a gene: 11. The CDR3 is 17 amino acids. CDR1 is DFQATT and CDR2 is SNEGSKA in the germline V gene (reference sequence).

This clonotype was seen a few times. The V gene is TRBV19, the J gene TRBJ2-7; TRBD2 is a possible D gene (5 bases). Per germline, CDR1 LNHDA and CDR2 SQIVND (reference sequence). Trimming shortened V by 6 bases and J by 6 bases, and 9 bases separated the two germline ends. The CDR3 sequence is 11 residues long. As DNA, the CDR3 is TGTGCCAGTAGGGACGGGATCGAGCAGTACTTC. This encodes CASRDGIEQYF.

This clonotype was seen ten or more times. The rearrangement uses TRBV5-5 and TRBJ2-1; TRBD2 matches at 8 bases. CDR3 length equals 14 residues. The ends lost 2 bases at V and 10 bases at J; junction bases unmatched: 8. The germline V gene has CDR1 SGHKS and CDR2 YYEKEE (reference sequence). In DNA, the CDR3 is TGTGCCAGCAGCTTTGCGAGCGGGAGTCGGGAGCAGTTCTTC. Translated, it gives CASSFASGSREQFF.

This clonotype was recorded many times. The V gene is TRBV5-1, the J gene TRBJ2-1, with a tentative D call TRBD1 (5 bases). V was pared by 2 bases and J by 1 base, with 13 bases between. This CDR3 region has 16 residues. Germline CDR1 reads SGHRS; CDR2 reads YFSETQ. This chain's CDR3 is CASSFRQGVSYNEQFF. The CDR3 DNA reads TGCGCCAGCAGCTTTCGCCAGGGTGTATCCTACAATGAGCAGTTCTTC.

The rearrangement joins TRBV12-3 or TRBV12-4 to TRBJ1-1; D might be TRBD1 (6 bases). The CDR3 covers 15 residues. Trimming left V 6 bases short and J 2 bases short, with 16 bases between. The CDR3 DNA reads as TGTGCCAGCAGGGCGCGAAGCGGGGGCAACACTGAAGCTTTCTTT. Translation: CASRARSGGNTEAFF.